Listed below are T cell receptor beta chains from one sample, sequenced in a study of OX40 agonist ivuxolimab in advanced cancers. The data were produced by immunoSEQ multiplex PCR, yet TCRdb's version contains in-frame clones alone and is incomplete. Of 70,000 to 95,000 clones listed, around 85% are singletons. The source was CD4+ or CD8+ T cells sorted from blood, collected in a trial of the OX40 agonist ivuxolimab. Receptors originate from an adult with an advanced solid tumor such as melanoma, head and neck, liver or kidney cancer. The CDR3 runs from the conserved cysteine through the conserved F or W. D genes are given only for firm matches. Rows may omit the clone size; those that give it use once, few, many or a size class.

.	TRBV2	.	TRBJ2-5	TGTGCCAGCAGTGAGACTAGTCATGAGACCCAGTACTTC	CASSETSHETQYF
.	TRBV28	.	TRBJ1-1	TGTGCCAGCTGGGCCCGGAACACTGAAGCTTTCTTT	CASWARNTEAFF
.	TRBV5-4	.	TRBJ2-2	TGTGCCAGCAGCCGGGGGACGTTGAACACCGGGGAGCTGTTTTTT	CASSRGTLNTGELFF
few	TRBV18	.	TRBJ2-2	TGTGCCAGCTCACCATCGGTCAGGGAGCTGTTTTTT	CASSPSVRELFF
.	TRBV5-1	.	TRBJ2-5	TGCGCCAGCAGCTTGGAAGAGACCCAGTACTTC	CASSLEETQYF
.	TRBV28	.	TRBJ2-4	TGTGCCAGCAGTTTGGGGAGGGGGACCATTCAGTACTTC	CASSLGRGTIQYF
.	TRBV11-2	TRBD2	TRBJ2-4	TGTGCCAGCAGCTTCCGCGGGAGTGGGTCCAAAAACATTCAGTACTTC	CASSFRGSGSKNIQYF
.	TRBV6-1	.	TRBJ2-7	TGTGCCAGCAGTGAATTAGTCTACGAGCAGTACTTC	CASSELVYEQYF
.	TRBV2	.	TRBJ2-7	TGTGCCAGCAGCTCGACAGGCCACGAGCAGTACTTC	CASSSTGHEQYF
few	TRBV10-1	TRBD1	TRBJ1-2	TGCGCCAGAAGTGCGACAGGGGGTTACTATGGCTACACCTTC	CARSATGGYYGYTF
few	TRBV7-3	.	TRBJ1-1	TGTGCCAGCAGCTTAACCGGGAACACTGAAGCTTTCTTT	CASSLTGNTEAFF
once	TRBV4-1	TRBD2	TRBJ2-1	TGCGCCAGCAGCCAGACGTTGCTTAGCGGGAGATATGAGCAGTTCTTC	CASSQTLLSGRYEQFF
.	TRBV9	TRBD2	TRBJ2-1	TGTGCCAGCAGCGTAGGGTGGACTAGCGGCCTCAATGAGCAGTTCTTC	CASSVGWTSGLNEQFF
once	TRBV4-1	.	TRBJ2-1	TGCGCCAGCAGCCAAAACTATGAGCAGTTCTTC	CASSQNYEQFF
.	TRBV28	TRBD2	TRBJ2-7	TGTGCCAGCAGTTTCTCAAGGACTAGCGGTTCCTACGAGCAGTACTTC	CASSFSRTSGSYEQYF
.	TRBV6-6	.	TRBJ2-1	TGTGCCAGCATTGACCGCAACCCCTGGAATGAGCAGTTCTTC	CASIDRNPWNEQFF
.	TRBV2	TRBD2	TRBJ2-5	TGTGCCAGCAGTCCGACTAGCGGAGCAAGTGGGACCCAGTACTTC	CASSPTSGASGTQYF
.	TRBV5-1	.	TRBJ1-1	TGCGCCAGCAGCTGGGGGCTCGGTGACACTGAAGCTTTCTTT	CASSWGLGDTEAFF
.	TRBV19	.	TRBJ2-1	TGTGCCAGTAGTGACAACTCTAATGAGCAGTTCTTC	CASSDNSNEQFF
.	TRBV28	.	TRBJ2-7	TGTGCCAGCAGTTCCCAGTCGACAGGGAGAGCACGGGAGGTCTACGAGCAGTACTTC	CASSSQSTGRAREVYEQYF
few	TRBV28	TRBD1	TRBJ1-3	TGTGCCAGCAGTTCCTTCGCCGGGACAGGTGGAAACACCATATATTTT	CASSSFAGTGGNTIYF
once	TRBV28	.	TRBJ2-7	TGTGCCAGCAGTCCAGGAAGCTCCTACGAGCAGTACTTC	CASSPGSSYEQYF
.	TRBV15	.	TRBJ2-7	TGTGCCACCAGCAGAGATCTGGGTACTGGGCAGTACTTC	CATSRDLGTGQYF
.	TRBV7-9	.	TRBJ1-1	TGTGCCAGCAGTCTCATGAACACTGAAGCTTTCTTT	CASSLMNTEAFF
.	TRBV10-3	TRBD2	TRBJ2-1	TGTGCCATCAGTGAGCGGCTAGCGGGAGACGAGTCCTACAATGAGCAGTTCTTC	CAISERLAGDESYNEQFF
.	TRBV9	.	TRBJ2-7	TGTGCCAGCCCCCTAAAAGGTCTGGACTACGAGCAGTACTTC	CASPLKGLDYEQYF
once	TRBV4-1	.	TRBJ1-4	TGCGCCAGCATGCTAAGTGAAAAACTGTTTTTT	CASMLSEKLFF
once	TRBV9	.	TRBJ2-1	TGTGCCAGCAGCAGAAGACAGGCGAGCTCCTACAATGAGCAGTTCTTC	CASSRRQASSYNEQFF
.	TRBV19	TRBD1	TRBJ1-5	TGTGCCAGTAATCCGACAGGGGAGACTTATCAGCCCCAGCATTTT	CASNPTGETYQPQHF
.	TRBV28	.	TRBJ2-2	TGTGCCAGCAAGGGACCTGGACGGACAACCGGGGAGCTGTTTTTT	CASKGPGRTTGELFF
.	TRBV7-2	.	TRBJ2-2	TGTGCCAGCAGTTCACAGGGACACGACACCGGGGAGCTGTTTTTT	CASSSQGHDTGELFF
.	TRBV7-2	TRBD1	TRBJ1-5	TGTGCCAGCAGCTTATTGGGACAGGGGAGCAATCAGCCCCAGCATTTT	CASSLLGQGSNQPQHF
.	TRBV30	.	TRBJ2-7	TGTGCCTGGAGTGTGGCCGGGGAAGCCTACGAGCAGTACTTC	CAWSVAGEAYEQYF
.	TRBV4-1	.	TRBJ2-7	TGCGCCAGCAGCCAAGATGGGATATACGAGCAGTACTTC	CASSQDGIYEQYF
.	TRBV18	TRBD2	TRBJ2-5	TGTGCCAGCTCACCACCTGGGCTAGCGGGAGCACAAGAGACCCAGTACTTC	CASSPPGLAGAQETQYF
.	TRBV28	TRBD1	TRBJ2-7	TGTGCCAGCAGGCCCCGGCCCAACAGGGGTAGCTACGAGCAGTACTTC	CASRPRPNRGSYEQYF
.	TRBV6-1	.	TRBJ1-1	TGTGCCAGCAGTGAAGTCGGGGTTGGCACTGAAGCTTTCTTT	CASSEVGVGTEAFF
.	TRBV6-5	TRBD1	TRBJ2-1	TGTGCCAGCCGCCCGGGACAGAACACAAACAATGAGCAGTTCTTC	CASRPGQNTNNEQFF
.	TRBV5-4	TRBD1	TRBJ2-4	TGTGCCACCAAAAGTCCGGGACAGGGTAACATTCAGTACTTC	CATKSPGQGNIQYF
once	TRBV29-1	.	TRBJ2-3	TGCAGCGTTCGGGGGAGCACAGATACGCAGTATTTT	CSVRGSTDTQYF
once	TRBV10-1	.	TRBJ1-2	TGCGCCAGCAGTGAGAATGTTGCAGACAAATATGGCTACACCTTC	CASSENVADKYGYTF
.	TRBV6-1	.	TRBJ2-7	TGTGCCAGCAGTGAAGCGGTGGGTGATCGGGACGAGCAGTACTTC	CASSEAVGDRDEQYF
.	TRBV6-6	.	TRBJ2-6	TGTGCCAGCAGGCAGACAGAACCCGGGGCCAACGTCCTGACTTTC	CASRQTEPGANVLTF